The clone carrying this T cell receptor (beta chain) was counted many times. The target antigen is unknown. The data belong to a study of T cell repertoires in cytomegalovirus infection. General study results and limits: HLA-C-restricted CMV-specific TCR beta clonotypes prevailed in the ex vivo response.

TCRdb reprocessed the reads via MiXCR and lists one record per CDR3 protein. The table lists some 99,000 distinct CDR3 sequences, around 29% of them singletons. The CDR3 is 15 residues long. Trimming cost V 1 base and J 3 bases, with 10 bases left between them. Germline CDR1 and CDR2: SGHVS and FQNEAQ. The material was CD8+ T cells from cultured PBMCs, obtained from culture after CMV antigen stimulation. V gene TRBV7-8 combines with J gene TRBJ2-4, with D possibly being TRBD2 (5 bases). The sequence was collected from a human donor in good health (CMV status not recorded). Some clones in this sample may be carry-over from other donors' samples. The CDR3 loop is CASSLGVGSKNIQYF. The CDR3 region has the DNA TGTGCCAGCAGCTTAGGGGTGGGGAGCAAAAACATTCAGTACTTC.